The present T cell receptor beta chain was sequenced within a study of cytomegalovirus exposure and HLA in healthy donors. Researchers ran the PCR with 60 Vbeta and 13 Jbeta primers. Libraries were prepared by immunoSEQ multiplex PCR; TCRdb keeps only in-frame clonotypes and omits some of them. The sample includes approximately 160,000 clones, more than 65% of them seen just once. Germline V CDR1 and CDR2: SNHLY, FYNNEI. Trimming took off 3 bases at V and 1 base at J, with 13 bases between the two ends. This CDR3 comprises 16 residues. This sequence originates from a woman in her twenties or thirties in good health and CMV-seronegative. The sample was PBMCs. This chain uses TRBV2 with TRBJ1-5; no clear D. The CDR3 loop is CASSELSRLSNQPQHF. The DNA for the CDR3 is TGTGCCAGCAGTGAGCTGTCCAGGCTAAGCAATCAGCCCCAGCATTTT.